This T cell receptor beta chain was sequenced in a study of blood T cell repertoires in COVID-19. The table came from immunoSEQ multiplex PCR; TCRdb's copy has only in-frame clones and leaves some out. The table records approximately 380,000 clones, roughly 90% of them present only once. The CDR3 loop spans 15 amino acids. Germline lookup yields CDR1 KGHSY and CDR2 FQNENV. The V and J ends lost 4 bases and 4 bases, in that order; junction bases with no gene match: 8. The source is a woman aged 40 to 49 who had been exposed to COVID-19. This chain joins TRBV16 and TRBJ1-2, with 8 bases aligning to TRBD1. Sequenced sample: PBMCs or T cells enriched from blood (not recorded which). The CDR3 DNA reads TGTGCCAGCAGCCGGGGGCAGGGGGCCTTCTATGGCTACACCTTC. Its translation is CASSRGQGAFYGYTF.